A selection of T cell receptor beta chains follows, all from one sample in a study of Ad26.COV2.S vaccination and SARS-CoV-2 variants. Some clones are missing from TCRdb's copy, which holds only in-frame ones; the method was immunoSEQ multiplex PCR. The table has some 350,000 clones, 80% to 90% seen once. The sequences come from peripheral blood, collected in a trial of Ad26.COV2.S vaccine versus placebo. The origin of the receptors is a person aged 18-65 years who received the Ad26.COV2.S COVID-19 vaccine or a placebo. Both conserved end residues are trimmed from each CDR3. Fields, in order: V gene, J gene, CDR3 protein.

>TRBV30|TRBJ1-1
AWSVRGTGVGTEAF
>TRBV27|TRBJ2-7
ASSPLDRDEQY
>TRBV7-6|TRBJ2-2
ASSPRDSNTGELF
>TRBV14|TRBJ1-2
ASSQDLRPGNGYT
>TRBV27|TRBJ2-2
ASSLWGSFGSGGELF
>TRBV7-2|TRBJ2-3
ASRKRGEGTDTQY
>TRBV24-1|TRBJ2-7
ATSDSEGEQY
>TRBV6-5|TRBJ1-2
ASSYNPRVGNYGYT
>TRBV6-2/TRBV6-3|TRBJ1-2
ASSYLPANYGYT
>TRBV30|TRBJ2-7
AWSGGGSPYEQY
>TRBV11-2|TRBJ1-1
ASSLPGLSHTEAF
>TRBV19|TRBJ1-3
ASSMQGSRGNTIY
>TRBV10-3|TRBJ2-1
AIRGSGGAEF
>TRBV7-2|TRBJ2-7
ASSFDLRGGSVSYEQY